The 18 T cell receptor beta chains presented below share a single source sample, sequenced in a study of T cells in Graves' hyperthyroidism and ophthalmopathy. The TCR beta CDR3 regions underwent amplification using RNA transcripts as the source. The HTBI primer set was used in a first-round RT-PCR of the TCR CDR3. Each CDR3 protein is one row after TCRdb ran MiXCR on the multiplex PCR reads. This sample has 300,000 to 400,000 distinct CDR3 sequences, with roughly 15% found just once. Sequencing was done on a sample of blood. The origin of the receptors is a woman aged 25 to 39 with Graves' ophthalmopathy.

As concerns this clonotype: A much larger clone is a single base away; this may be a read error. J is TRBJ1-2 and V is TRBV10-3; tentatively, D is TRBD1 (5 bases). Germline V lookup: CDR1 ENHRY, CDR2 SYGVKD. Trimming stripped 6 bases from V and 4 bases from J, with 21 bases between. The CDR3 runs 16 residues. This CDR3 reads CAIRPRGLERGYGYTF. The DNA for the CDR3 is TGTGCCATCAGGCCCCGGGGCCTCGAGAGGGGCTATGGCTACACCTTC.

Only one count was recorded for this clonotype. Just one base apart from a much larger clone, this may be a read error. This chain joins TRBV2 and TRBJ2-1; possible D gene TRBD2, 6 bases. The CDR3 covers 15 residues. The germline gives CDR1 SNHLY, CDR2 FYNNEI. This CDR3 reads CASGERRGAYNEQFF. DNA of the CDR3: TGTGCCAGCGGTGAAAGGAGGGGCGCATACAATGAGCAGTTCTTC.

This clonotype has ten or more counts. The chain links TRBV28 to TRBJ1-2, with D uncertain. Germline-derived CDR1 and CDR2 are MDHEN and SYDVKM. This CDR3 has 11 amino acids. V lost 1 base, J lost 6 bases, and 3 bases lay in between. The CDR3, as DNA: TGTGCCAGCAGTTTATTTGATGGCTACACCTTC. This gives the protein CASSLFDGYTF.

The V call is TRBV7-3, the J call TRBJ2-3; tentative D call: TRBD2 (6 bases). V was clipped by 6 bases and J by 5 bases, with 18 bases between them. Germline CDR1 is SGHTA and CDR2 is FQGTGA. The CDR3 is made up of 15 amino acids. CDR3 in DNA: TGTGCCAGCAGGCTGTCTGGGGGGACGGGAGATACGCAGTATTTT. It codes for CASRLSGGTGDTQYF.

This clonotype was detected ten times or more. V gene TRBV7-8 combines with J gene TRBJ2-3; 11 nucleotides agree with TRBD2. This CDR3 contains 16 residues. Germline V gene data show CDR1 as SGHVS and CDR2 as FQNEAQ. Unmatched junction bases numbered 8, after V lost 4 bases and J lost 5 bases. The CDR3 sequence: CASSSYSGGAIDTQYF. The CDR3 region has the DNA TGTGCCAGCAGCTCGTATAGCGGGGGGGCCATAGATACGCAGTATTTT.

This clonotype was detected many times. V is TRBV27 and J is TRBJ1-1; D gene unclear. The CDR3 consists of 11 residues. The V end was cut by 2 bases, the J end by 12 bases, with 10 bases between. Germline CDR1 is MNHEY and CDR2 is SMNVEV (reference sequence). CDR3 DNA: TGTGCCAGCAGTTTAGACGGGGAATCTTTCTTT. It codes for CASSLDGESFF.

The J gene is TRBJ1-4, the V gene TRBV5-1, with D unclear. The germline V gene encodes CDR1 SGHRS and CDR2 YFSETQ. Deletions cut 2 bases from V and 8 bases from J, with 13 bases between. The CDR3 consists of 14 residues. The CDR3 region is CASSLKDGLEKLFF. As DNA, the CDR3 is TGCGCCAGCAGCTTAAAAGACGGGCTGGAAAAACTGTTTTTT. Supplemented by reference TRBV5-1 and TRBJ1-4, the full variable domain reads KAGVTQTPRYLIKTRGQQVTLSCSPISGHRSVSWYQQTPGQGLQFLFEYFSETQRNKGNFPGRFSGRQFSNSRSEMNVSTLELGDSALYLCASSLKDGLEKLFFGSGTQLSVL.

The chain carries TRBV20-1 and TRBJ1-1, with D possibly TRBD1 on 5 matching bases. V was trimmed by 0 bases and J by 0 bases, leaving 11 bases between them. Germline V CDR1 and CDR2: DFQATT, SNEGSKA (reference sequence). CDR3 length: 15 amino acids. The CDR3 loop is CSARDLSGMNTEAFF. The CDR3 DNA reads TGCAGTGCTAGAGATCTCTCAGGGATGAACACTGAAGCTTTCTTT.

This clonotype was counted ten times or more. The CDR3 sequence: CASSLGHGLPDEQYF. The CDR3, as DNA: TGTGCCAGCAGCTTAGGGCATGGGCTCCCCGACGAGCAGTACTTC. The J gene is TRBJ2-7, the V gene TRBV7-9, with D hard to call. Per the germline V gene, CDR1 is SEHNR and CDR2 is FQNEAQ (reference sequence). The CDR3 sequence is 15 residues long. V shed 1 base and J shed 5 bases, with 15 bases lying between them.

The chain links TRBV10-1 to TRBJ2-3; TRBD2 agrees at 7 bases. From germline, CDR1 is WNHNN and CDR2 SYGVQD (reference sequence). The CDR3 totals 12 residues. V lost 4 bases, J lost 8 bases, and 3 bases stayed unmatched. This CDR3 reads CASSVASGTQYF. The CDR3 DNA is TGCGCCAGCAGTGTGGCTAGCGGTACGCAGTATTTT.

The genes are TRBV5-8 and TRBJ1-1; D remains ambiguous. CDR3 length: 13 amino acids. Trimming cost V 0 bases and J 5 bases, with 8 bases left between them. Per the germline V gene, CDR1 is SGHTS and CDR2 is YDEGEE. The CDR3 reads CASSLGLRTEAFF. CDR3 DNA sequence: TGTGCCAGCAGCTTGGGTCTACGTACTGAAGCTTTCTTT.

The CDR3 DNA reads as TGCGCCAGCACCCCGGGGGCCAGCATTCAGTACTTC. The encoded protein is CASTPGASIQYF. J is TRBJ2-4 and V is TRBV10-2; D may match TRBD1 or TRBD2 (6 bases each). CDR1 and CDR2 from the germline V gene are WSHSY and SAAADI. The CDR3 contains 12 residues. Trimming took off 7 bases at V and 9 bases at J, with 13 bases between the two ends.

This clonotype was observed at least ten times. V and J are TRBV2 and TRBJ2-3; no reliable D call. This CDR3 has 11 residues. Per the germline V gene, CDR1 is SNHLY and CDR2 is FYNNEI. The V end lost 10 bases, the J end lost 3 bases, and 8 bases lay between the germline ends. The CDR3: CAILETDTQYF. DNA of the CDR3: TGTGCCATCCTAGAAACAGATACGCAGTATTTT.

This clonotype was recorded a few times. This sequence joins TRBV20-1 and TRBJ1-2; no clear D. V lost 2 bases and J lost 12, with 16 bases in between. Germline CDR1 reads DFQATT; CDR2 reads SNEGSKA (reference sequence). This CDR3 is 12 amino acids long. The CDR3 DNA reads as TGCAGTGCTAGACTAACCCTACGGGCAGACACCTTC. It is translated as CSARLTLRADTF.

CDR3 coding DNA: TGTGCCAGCAGTCAGCCGGACAGGGGGCGGAATGGCTACACCTTC. Protein: CASSQPDRGRNGYTF. The chain recombines TRBV6-1 with TRBJ1-2, with 11 bases lining up with TRBD1. Trimming cost V 5 bases and J 6 bases; bases outside gene matches: 8. Germline CDR1 reads MNHNS; CDR2 reads SASEGT. CDR3 length: 15 amino acids.

This clonotype has at least ten counts. This sequence joins TRBV28 and TRBJ1-6, with 8 bases identical to TRBD1. Germline V lookup: CDR1 MDHEN, CDR2 SYDVKM. V dropped 5 bases and J dropped 3; count of bases not matched to a gene: 12. This CDR3 is built from 18 residues. The CDR3 reads CASSPYSQGADYNSPLHF. Here the CDR3 DNA reads TGTGCCAGCAGTCCATACTCCCAGGGGGCTGACTATAATTCACCCCTCCACTTT.

This clonotype was found once. This rearrangement joins TRBV29-1 to TRBJ2-2; 7 positions agree with TRBD2. Germline V lookup: CDR1 SQVTM, CDR2 ANQGSEA. J lost 2 bases, V lost 4 bases, and 10 bases had no gene match. The CDR3 has 16 residues. CDR3 bases: TGCAGCGTTGGTTTATGGCGGGGGACCAACACCGGGGAGCTGTTTTTT. Its translation: CSVGLWRGTNTGELFF.

This clonotype was detected ten times or more. This sequence joins TRBV27 and TRBJ2-7, with a weak D call TRBD2 (5 bases). The length of the CDR3 is 13 residues. The V end was cut by 1 base, the J end by 5 bases, with 9 bases between. Germline CDR1 and CDR2: MNHEY and SMNVEV (reference sequence). Here the CDR3 DNA reads TGTGCCAGCAGTTTATTCGACGGGAACGAGCAGTACTTC. Its translation is CASSLFDGNEQYF.